The 28 T cell receptor beta chains reported below all come from one sample, sequenced in a study of Ad26.COV2.S vaccination and SARS-CoV-2 variants. Method: immunoSEQ multiplex PCR; TCRdb's copy keeps in-frame clones and lacks some. The sample shows just over 350,000 clones, roughly 94% of them seen only once. The specimen was peripheral blood, collected after recovery from COVID-19. The source is a human donor who had recovered from COVID-19.

This clone was seen once. The chain uses TRBV7-8 and TRBJ1-5; TRBD1 matches at 8 bases. V trimming: 4 bases; J trimming: 7 bases; junction bases outside the gene matches: 12. The CDR3 extends over 16 amino acids. Germline V gene sequence: CDR1 SGHVS, CDR2 FQNEAQ. CDR3 coding DNA: TGTGCCAGCAGCTCTATGGACTGGACAGGGAGGCAGCCCCAGCATTTT. It is translated as CASSSMDWTGRQPQHF.

This chain links TRBV19 with TRBJ1-2, with D possibly TRBD1 on 5 matching bases. This CDR3 is 13 amino acids long. Germline V gives CDR1 LNHDA, CDR2 SQIVND (reference sequence). Trimming pared 5 bases from V and 8 bases from J, leaving 15 bases between. CDR3 region: CASSFEGLVGYTF. CDR3 nucleotides: TGTGCCAGTAGTTTCGAGGGACTCGTAGGCTACACCTTC.

V gene TRBV19 combines with J gene TRBJ2-6, with a tentative D call TRBD1 (6 bases). Trimming cost V 7 bases and J 4 bases, with 11 bases left between them. This CDR3 comprises 14 residues. The germline CDR1 and CDR2 sequences are LNHDA and SQIVND (reference sequence). The CDR3 is CASNAGAGANVLTF. The CDR3 DNA sequence: TGTGCCAGTAATGCAGGGGCGGGGGCCAACGTCCTGACTTTC.

J is TRBJ1-3 and V is TRBV19; TRBD1 is a possible D gene (6 bases). The ends were cut back, 7 bases at V and 6 bases at J, with 13 bases in the middle. The CDR3 runs to 13 residues. Germline CDR1 and CDR2: LNHDA and SQIVND (reference sequence). CDR3 protein: CASNNRDENTIYF. In DNA form, the CDR3 reads TGTGCCAGTAATAACAGGGACGAAAACACCATATATTTT.

The chain joins TRBV2 to TRBJ2-4; the match to TRBD1 covers 9 bases. V shed 3 bases and J 1 base; nucleotides not matched to a gene: 7. CDR1 is SNHLY, CDR2 FYNNEI, per germline. The CDR3 runs to 17 residues. DNA for the CDR3: TGTGCCAGCAGTGAGCCCAGGACAGGGGCTGCCAAAAACATTCAGTACTTC. Its translation is CASSEPRTGAAKNIQYF.

The chain couples TRBV16 to TRBJ1-1; D is perhaps TRBD1 (5 bases). Germline V gene data show CDR1 as KGHSY and CDR2 as FQNENV. The CDR3 is 16 residues long. V was trimmed by 1 base and J by 3 bases, leaving 15 bases between them. The CDR3 is CASSQLAGRVDTEAFF. Written as DNA, the CDR3 is TGTGCCAGCAGCCAATTGGCTGGCAGGGTGGACACTGAAGCTTTCTTT.

Written as DNA, the CDR3 is TGTGCCAGCAGTTTATTCGGATTTGCCCAGTACTTC. Translating gives CASSLFGFAQYF. The chain carries TRBV28 and TRBJ2-5; D gene ambiguous. Trimming left V 1 base short and J 9 bases short, with 9 bases between. This CDR3 comprises 12 residues. Germline V gene lookup returns CDR1 MDHEN and CDR2 SYDVKM.

This rearrangement joins TRBV3-1 (or the pseudogene TRBV3-2) to TRBJ2-6; perhaps TRBD2 as D (5 bases). The CDR3 runs 16 residues. CDR1 LGHDT and CDR2 YNNKEL come from the germline V gene (reference sequence). Trimming pared 1 base from V and 3 bases from J, leaving 10 bases between. The CDR3 DNA is TGTGCCAGCAGCCAAGGGTCTAGCTATGGGGCCAACGTCCTGACTTTC. Its protein product is CASSQGSSYGANVLTF.

This chain joins TRBV3-1 (or the pseudogene TRBV3-2) and TRBJ2-3, with D possibly being TRBD2 (7 bases). The CDR3 length is 15 residues. Germline V lookup: CDR1 LGHDT, CDR2 YNNKEL (reference sequence). V dropped 1 base and J dropped 5 bases, with 13 bases sitting between them. The CDR3 region is CASSQGGGAKDTQYF. The CDR3 region has the DNA TGTGCCAGCAGCCAAGGAGGGGGGGCCAAAGATACGCAGTATTTT.

The chain couples TRBV4-1 to TRBJ2-7, with 10 positions matching TRBD1. The length of the CDR3 is 18 residues. Germline CDR1 and CDR2: MGHRA and YSYEKL. V gave up 2 bases and J gave up 0 bases; unmatched junction bases: 10. The CDR3 sequence is CASSQPPGQGNNSYEQYF. CDR3 coding DNA: TGCGCCAGCAGCCAACCTCCGGGACAGGGGAACAACTCCTACGAGCAGTACTTC.

The V and J genes are TRBV3-1 (or the pseudogene TRBV3-2) and TRBJ2-5, with D tentatively TRBD2 (6 bases). Germline V gives CDR1 LGHDT, CDR2 YNNKEL (reference sequence). Trimming pared 3 bases from V and 10 bases from J, leaving 21 bases between. This CDR3 spans 15 amino acids. The CDR3 DNA reads as TGTGCCAGCAGCCATCCTTTAGCCCTCGTGGAGGGCCAGTACTTC. Its protein product is CASSHPLALVEGQYF.

This clone was found once. The chain uses TRBV6-1 and TRBJ2-3; TRBD1 matches 7 bases. V dropped 3 bases and J dropped 3; count of bases not matched to a gene: 3. CDR1 and CDR2 from the germline V gene are MNHNS and SASEGT. The CDR3 loop spans 14 amino acids. CDR3 bases: TGTGCCAGCAGTGAGCAGGGGGATACAGATACGCAGTATTTT. Protein product: CASSEQGDTDTQYF.

Only one count was recorded for this clone. The J gene is TRBJ1-4, the V gene TRBV19; 7 positions match TRBD1. Germline V gives CDR1 LNHDA, CDR2 SQIVND (reference sequence). This CDR3 has 14 amino acids. Unmatched junction bases numbered 8, after V lost 5 bases and J lost 8 bases. The CDR3 spells CASSARQGGEKLFF. The CDR3 region has the DNA TGTGCCAGTAGTGCCCGACAGGGAGGCGAAAAACTGTTTTTT.

The genes are TRBV7-9 and TRBJ2-2, with D unresolved. Per germline, CDR1 SEHNR and CDR2 FQNEAQ (reference sequence). Trimming removed 2 bases from V and 3 bases from J, with 10 bases in between. This CDR3 region has 15 residues. The CDR3 protein is CASSLYGVDTGELFF. The CDR3 bases are TGTGCCAGCAGCTTATATGGAGTCGACACCGGGGAGCTGTTTTTT.

The rearrangement uses TRBV7-9 and TRBJ1-1, with D tentatively TRBD1 (6 bases). The germline gives CDR1 SEHNR, CDR2 FQNEAQ (reference sequence). The CDR3 contains 12 residues. V was cut by 5 bases and J by 7 bases, with 11 bases left in between. The CDR3 is CASSKTGIEAFF. CDR3 sequence (DNA): TGTGCCAGCAGCAAAACAGGGATTGAAGCTTTCTTT.

Note on this clone: In the same sample, other DNA sequences code for this CDR3. The J gene is TRBJ2-5, the V gene TRBV10-3, with D unclear. The CDR3 extends over 12 amino acids. Germline V gene sequence: CDR1 ENHRY, CDR2 SYGVKD. Trimming left V 3 bases short and J 1 base short, with 3 bases between. This CDR3 reads CAISESQETQYF. Here the CDR3 DNA reads TGTGCCATCAGTGAATCCCAAGAGACCCAGTACTTC.

The V call is TRBV7-2, the J call TRBJ2-7; maybe TRBD1 (5 bases). V gave up 1 base and J gave up 5 bases, with 9 bases separating them. The CDR3 is 13 amino acids. The germline gives CDR1 SGHTA, CDR2 FQGNSA. CDR3 DNA: TGTGCCAGCAGCTTAGTAAGGGGCCACGAGCAGTACTTC. Translation: CASSLVRGHEQYF.

As for this clone: Distinct nucleotide sequences in the sample also encode this CDR3. The chain joins TRBV9 to TRBJ1-5, with 7 bases identical to TRBD1. This CDR3 has 15 amino acids. The V gene's germline CDR1 is SGDLS and CDR2 YYNGEE. V shed 2 bases and J 5 bases; nucleotides not matched to a gene: 7. CDR3 sequence (DNA): TGTGCCAGCAGCGTTAGAGGGGGCGCGGATCAGCCCCAGCATTTT. It codes for CASSVRGGADQPQHF.

The chain carries TRBV7-2 and TRBJ1-5; the D gene is possibly TRBD1 (5 bases). CDR3 length: 15 amino acids. Germline V lookup: CDR1 SGHTA, CDR2 FQGNSA. V dropped 3 bases and J dropped 2 bases, with 11 bases sitting between them. CDR3 sequence: CASSLERGGNQPQHF. The CDR3 nucleotides read TGTGCCAGCAGCTTGGAAAGAGGGGGCAATCAGCCCCAGCATTTT.

The chain links TRBV19 to TRBJ1-1; D is undetermined. Trimming shortened V by 6 bases and J by 6 bases, and 17 bases separated the two germline ends. Germline CDR1 is LNHDA and CDR2 is SQIVND (reference sequence). The CDR3 is 14 amino acids. The CDR3 DNA is TGTGCCAGTAGCACGGGCTCGACGGGCGCTGAAGCTTTCTTT. Translating it yields CASSTGSTGAEAFF.

The chain couples TRBV3-1 (or the pseudogene TRBV3-2) to TRBJ2-3; 14 bases fit TRBD2. Germline V gives CDR1 LGHDT, CDR2 YNNKEL (reference sequence). The V gene end was trimmed by 4 bases and the J gene end by 4 bases; junction bases not matched to a gene: 7. The CDR3 covers 17 residues. DNA for the CDR3: TGTGCCAGCAGCCCAGGGGGGACTAGCGGGGGTGCAGATACGCAGTATTTT. It translates to CASSPGGTSGGADTQYF.

The CDR3 reads CASSPRSGPLSTDTQYF. The CDR3 DNA reads as TGTGCCAGCTCACCACGCAGCGGGCCCCTCAGCACAGATACGCAGTATTTT. This chain joins TRBV18 and TRBJ2-3; tentative D call: TRBD2 (6 bases). Germline CDR1 reads KGHSH; CDR2 reads LQKENI. Trimming removed 1 base from V and 0 bases from J, with 14 bases in between. This CDR3 has 17 residues.

This sequence joins TRBV19 and TRBJ2-1, with D maybe TRBD2 (5 bases). Trimming shortened V by 11 bases and J by 8 bases, and 10 bases separated the two germline ends. Looked up from germline, CDR1 is LNHDA and CDR2 is SQIVND (reference sequence). This CDR3 has 10 residues. Here the CDR3 reads CAPPGYEQFF. The CDR3 DNA follows: TGTGCCCCCCCGGGGTATGAGCAGTTCTTC.

The gene calls are TRBV12-5 and TRBJ2-5; tentative D call: TRBD2 (6 bases). V dropped 0 bases and J dropped 2 bases, with 10 bases sitting between them. Germline lookup yields CDR1 LGHNT and CDR2 FRNRAP. The CDR3 runs 15 residues. The CDR3 is CASGLVLGGQETQYF. The CDR3 nucleotides read TGTGCTAGTGGTTTGGTACTGGGGGGTCAAGAGACCCAGTACTTC.

The rearrangement joins TRBV6-5 to TRBJ2-3, with a tentative D call TRBD2 (6 bases). Per the germline V gene, CDR1 is MNHEY and CDR2 is SVGAGI. V shed 6 bases and J shed 3 bases, with 10 bases lying between them. The CDR3 is made up of 13 amino acids. CDR3: CASSGSLTDTQYF. CDR3 nucleotide sequence: TGTGCCAGCAGCGGGAGTTTAACAGATACGCAGTATTTT.

The CDR3 sequence: CATSRVRREENYGYTF. The CDR3 bases are TGTGCCACCAGCAGAGTACGAAGGGAAGAAAACTATGGCTACACCTTC. The J gene is TRBJ1-2, the V gene TRBV15, with D hard to call. The CDR3 is 16 residues long. Trimming took off 1 base at V and 2 bases at J, with 14 bases between the two ends. Germline lookup yields CDR1 LNHNV and CDR2 YYDKDF (reference sequence).

This chain connects TRBV7-3 to TRBJ2-6; TRBD2 is a possible D gene (5 bases). This CDR3 comprises 15 residues. Trimming removed 2 bases at V and 0 bases at J, with 5 bases between. Germline loops: CDR1 SGHTA, CDR2 FQGTGA. The CDR3 is CASSLGGSGANVLTF. DNA of the CDR3: TGTGCCAGCAGCTTAGGAGGCTCTGGGGCCAACGTCCTGACTTTC.

V is TRBV7-2 and J is TRBJ2-7; the D is unclear. The CDR3 consists of 12 residues. Per germline, CDR1 SGHTA and CDR2 FQGNSA. V shed 5 bases and J shed 7 bases, with 12 bases lying between them. CDR3 amino acids: CASSPGPYEQYF. CDR3 bases: TGTGCCAGCAGCCCAGGACCGTATGAGCAGTACTTC.